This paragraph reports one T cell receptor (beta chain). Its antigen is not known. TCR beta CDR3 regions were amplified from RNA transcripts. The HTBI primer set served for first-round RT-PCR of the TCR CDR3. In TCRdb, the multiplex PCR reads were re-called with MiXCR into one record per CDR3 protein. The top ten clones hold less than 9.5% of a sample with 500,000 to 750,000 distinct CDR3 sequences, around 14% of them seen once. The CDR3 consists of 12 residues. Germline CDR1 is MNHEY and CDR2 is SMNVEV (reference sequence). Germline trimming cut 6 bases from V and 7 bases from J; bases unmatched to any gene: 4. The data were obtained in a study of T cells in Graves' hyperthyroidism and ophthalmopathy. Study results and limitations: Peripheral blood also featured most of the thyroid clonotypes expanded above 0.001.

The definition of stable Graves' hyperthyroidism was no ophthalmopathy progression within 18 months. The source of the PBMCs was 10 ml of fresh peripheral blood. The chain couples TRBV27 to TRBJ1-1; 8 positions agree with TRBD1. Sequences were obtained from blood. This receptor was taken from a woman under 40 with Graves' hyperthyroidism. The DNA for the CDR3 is TGTGCCAGCAGCGCAGGGGGCGGTGAAGCTTTCTTT. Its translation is CASSAGGGEAFF.